The 13 T cell receptor beta chains reported below all come from one sample, sequenced in a study of response to subunit inactivated influenza vaccine. In TCRdb, the RT-PCR reads were re-called with MiXCR into one record per CDR3 protein. The sample has 500,000 or so distinct CDR3 sequences, approximately 15% seen once. The material was CD4+ T cells sorted from PBMCs, obtained approximately 25 months after vaccination. The receptor set was obtained from a man in his fifties or sixties who received an inactivated influenza vaccine.

This clonotype appeared a few times. The chain links TRBV10-3 to TRBJ2-5; 10 bases agree with TRBD1. The CDR3 sequence is 16 residues long. V shed 5 bases, J shed 5 bases, and the junction held 11 bases outside the gene matches. Germline CDR1 ENHRY, CDR2 SYGVKD. The CDR3 sequence: CAISTRDRGFGETQYF. CDR3 bases: TGTGCCATCAGTACCCGGGACAGGGGCTTCGGGGAGACCCAGTACTTC.

This clonotype was recorded a few times. This chain uses TRBV20-1 with TRBJ2-3, with 8 bases lining up with TRBD1. Per the germline V gene, CDR1 is DFQATT and CDR2 is SNEGSKA (reference sequence). The CDR3 has 15 amino acids. The trim removed 5 bases at V and 4 bases at J, leaving 11 bases unmatched. The CDR3 region is CSALAGTGSPDTQYF. Written as DNA, the CDR3 is TGCAGTGCTCTAGCCGGGACAGGTAGCCCAGATACGCAGTATTTT.

The chain carries TRBV2 and TRBJ1-1; TRBD1 agrees at 7 bases. The trim removed 6 bases at V and 2 bases at J, leaving 6 bases unmatched. This CDR3 has 14 amino acids. Looked up from germline, CDR1 is SNHLY and CDR2 is FYNNEI. The CDR3 DNA follows: TGTGCCAGCAGGGCGGACAGGATAAACACTGAAGCTTTCTTT. As protein: CASRADRINTEAFF.

This chain connects TRBV3-1 to TRBJ1-1; D gene ambiguous. Germline lookup yields CDR1 LGHDT and CDR2 YNNKEL (reference sequence). The CDR3 extends over 15 amino acids. The V gene lost 1 base and the J gene lost 4 bases, with 13 bases spanning the gap. CDR3 nucleotide sequence: TGTGCCAGCAGCCAAGGCTCGGGGATTGTCACTGAAGCTTTCTTT. This encodes CASSQGSGIVTEAFF.

This clonotype was counted a few times. V and J are TRBV6-1 and TRBJ2-2; tentative D call: TRBD1 (5 bases). The germline gives CDR1 MNHNS, CDR2 SASEGT. The CDR3 is 15 residues long. V dropped 6 bases and J dropped 1 base, with 12 bases sitting between them. The CDR3 sequence is CASRKGQGNTGELFF. For the CDR3, the DNA is TGTGCCAGCAGGAAGGGGCAGGGGAACACCGGGGAGCTGTTTTTT.

This chain joins TRBV5-1 and TRBJ2-7, with 8 nucleotides matching TRBD1. The V and J ends lost 4 bases and 2 bases, in that order; junction bases with no gene match: 5. The germline V gene has CDR1 SGHRS and CDR2 YFSETQ. This CDR3 comprises 14 residues. CDR3 nucleotide sequence: TGCGCCAGCAGCCACGACAGGGGCGCCTACGAGCAGTACTTC. This codes for CASSHDRGAYEQYF.

J is TRBJ2-6 and V is TRBV10-3, with D possibly being TRBD2 (5 bases). The CDR3 spans 16 residues. The V and J ends lost 6 bases and 0 bases respectively, with 12 bases between them. Germline lookup yields CDR1 ENHRY and CDR2 SYGVKD. The CDR3 sequence is CAIRPGLTSGANVLTF. The CDR3 nucleotides are TGTGCCATCAGGCCAGGACTGACCTCTGGGGCCAACGTCCTGACTTTC.

This chain joins TRBV4-3 and TRBJ1-4; perhaps TRBD1 as D (6 bases). Deletions cut 0 bases from V and 4 bases from J, with 15 bases between. The CDR3 is 17 residues long. Germline lookup yields CDR1 LGHNA and CDR2 YSLEER. The CDR3 DNA follows: TGCGCCAGCAGCCAAGACCTCGCGGGGGGCGTTAATGAAAAACTGTTTTTT. It yields the protein CASSQDLAGGVNEKLFF.

The rearrangement joins TRBV12-3 or TRBV12-4 to TRBJ2-1, with 8 positions matching TRBD2. The CDR3 has 15 residues. Losses at the gene ends were 7 bases for V and 4 bases for J; bases not matched to a gene: 9. The CDR3 coding sequence is TGTGCCAGCACCCCTGGGAGCGGGGGATACAATGAGCAGTTCTTC. It is translated as CASTPGSGGYNEQFF.

The table lists this clonotype with many counts. This chain joins TRBV7-6 and TRBJ2-3; 7 bases map to TRBD1. Germline assignment: CDR1 SGHVS and CDR2 FNYEAQ. With 2 bases clipped from V and 0 bases from J, the junction kept 2 bases outside the gene matches. CDR3 length: 15 amino acids. CDR3 in amino acids: CASSLTGASTDTQYF. CDR3 coding DNA: TGTGCCAGCAGCTTAACAGGGGCTAGCACAGATACGCAGTATTTT. Combining the CDR3 with reference TRBV7-6 and TRBJ2-3 gives the whole variable domain GAGVSQSPRYKVTKRGQDVALRCDPISGHVSLYWYRQALGQGPEFLTYFNYEAQQDKSGLPNDRFSAERPEGSISTLTIQRTEQRDSAMYRCASSLTGASTDTQYFGPGTRLTVL.

The table lists this clonotype with a few counts. The genes are TRBV18 and TRBJ2-3; 10 bases are a match to TRBD2. The CDR3 has 15 amino acids. Trimming cost V 3 bases and J 8 bases; bases outside gene matches: 8. Germline lookup yields CDR1 KGHSH and CDR2 LQKENI. CDR3 sequence reads: CASSPGTSDAGTQYF. Written as DNA, the CDR3 is TGTGCCAGCTCACCGGGGACTAGCGATGCGGGTACGCAGTATTTT.

This clonotype occurred many times. The chain couples TRBV10-3 to TRBJ2-7, with a tentative D call TRBD1 (5 bases). The germline CDR1 and CDR2 sequences are ENHRY and SYGVKD. The CDR3 length is 15 residues. V dropped 0 bases and J dropped 6 bases, with 15 bases sitting between them. In DNA form, the CDR3 reads TGTGCCATCAGTGAGTCGGGGCTGCTACTGTCCGAGCAGTACTTC. Protein sequence: CAISESGLLLSEQYF.

This clonotype has more than one count but fewer than ten. The rearrangement uses TRBV5-1 and TRBJ2-1, with 7 bases lining up with TRBD1. The junction had 11 bases not matched to a gene; V was cut back by 1 base and J by 7 bases. Germline V CDR1 and CDR2: SGHRS, YFSETQ. The CDR3 consists of 16 residues. The CDR3 is CASSLSGTARGNEQFF. The CDR3 DNA reads TGCGCCAGCAGCTTGTCCGGGACGGCCAGGGGGAATGAGCAGTTCTTC.